This T cell receptor (beta chain) was profiled in a study of shared clonotypes between healthy human individuals. Naive CD8 isolation took CD45RO-negative cells positively selected for CCR7 and excluded terminally differentiated effector memory CD45RA+ cells. Here immunoSEQ multiplex PCR was the method, and the copy in TCRdb shows in-frame clones only, minus some. The sample carries hundreds of thousands of clones, roughly 92% recorded once. V lost 3 bases, J lost 0 bases, and 15 bases lay in between. The V gene's germline CDR1 is KGHSH and CDR2 LQKENI. The CDR3 has 17 amino acids. Source material: naive CD8+ T cells sorted from blood. The genes are TRBV18 and TRBJ2-1, with TRBD2 as a possible D gene (5 bases). The clonotype comes from a young man in good health. Here the CDR3 reads CASSPPPGENSYNEQFF. The CDR3 bases are TGTGCCAGCTCACCCCCCCCCGGGGAAAACTCCTACAATGAGCAGTTCTTC.